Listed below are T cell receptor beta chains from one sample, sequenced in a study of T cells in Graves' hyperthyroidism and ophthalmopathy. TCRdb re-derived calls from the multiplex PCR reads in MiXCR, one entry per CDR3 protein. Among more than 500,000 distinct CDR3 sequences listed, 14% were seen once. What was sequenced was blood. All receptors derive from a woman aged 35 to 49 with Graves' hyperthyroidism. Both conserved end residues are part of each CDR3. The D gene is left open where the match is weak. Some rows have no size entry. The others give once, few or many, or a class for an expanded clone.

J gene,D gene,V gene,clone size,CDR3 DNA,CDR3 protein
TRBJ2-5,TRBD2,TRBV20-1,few,TGCAGTGCTAGAGATCGGACTAGACAAGAGACCCAGTACTTC,CSARDRTRQETQYF
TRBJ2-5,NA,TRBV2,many,TGTGCCAGCAGTACGTACCAAGAGACCCAGTACTTC,CASSTYQETQYF
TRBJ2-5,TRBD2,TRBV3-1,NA,TGTGCCAGCAGCCAAGTAAGGGGACTAGCGTATCTCCAAGAGACCCAGTACTTC,CASSQVRGLAYLQETQYF
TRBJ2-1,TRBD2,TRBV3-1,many,TGTGCCAGCAGCCAGGGACTAGTAGGTTATGAGCAGTTCTTC,CASSQGLVGYEQFF
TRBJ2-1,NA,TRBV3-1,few,TGTGCCAGCAGCCCGTCCGGGACACGATACAATGAGCAGTTCTTC,CASSPSGTRYNEQFF
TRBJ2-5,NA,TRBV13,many,TGTGCCAGCAGCCCCGGGACTCCGGGGATGGAGACCCAGTACTTC,CASSPGTPGMETQYF
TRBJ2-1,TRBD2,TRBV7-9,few,TGTGCCAGCAGCCCGAAGGAGGGGGCGATAGCGGGAGGGGGGGATGAGCAGTTCTTC,CASSPKEGAIAGGGDEQFF
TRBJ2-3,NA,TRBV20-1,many,TGTCTGCTCAGGTCGGCAGATACGCAGTATTTT,CLLRSADTQYF
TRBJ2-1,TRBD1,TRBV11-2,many,TGTGCCAGCAGCAGAGACGACAGGGTGTCCTACAATGAGCAGTTCTTC,CASSRDDRVSYNEQFF
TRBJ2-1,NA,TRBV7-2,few,TGTGCCAGCAGCTTCTACAAGCCCTACAATGAGCAGTTCTTC,CASSFYKPYNEQFF
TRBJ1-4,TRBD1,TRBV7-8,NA,TGTGCCAGCAGTCTGGATGGGACAGTGAATGAAAAACTGTTTTTT,CASSLDGTVNEKLFF
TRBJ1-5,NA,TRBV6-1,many,TGTGCCAGCAGCTCCGACCCTACAGGAAATCAGCCCCAGCATTTT,CASSSDPTGNQPQHF
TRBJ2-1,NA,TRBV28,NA,TGTGCCAGCAGTTTAACTTATACAGGGAATGAGTTCTTC,CASSLTYTGNEFF
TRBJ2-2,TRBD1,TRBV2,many,TGTGCCAGCAGGGAAAGACAGGGGGGCACCGGGGAGCTGTTTTTT,CASRERQGGTGELFF
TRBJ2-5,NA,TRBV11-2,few,TGTGCCAGCAGCTTAGCGGGAGTGGTGATGAAGACCCAGTACTTC,CASSLAGVVMKTQYF
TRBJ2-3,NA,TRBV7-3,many,TGTGCCAGCAGCTTACAAGGGGGGGGCACAGATACGCAGTATTTT,CASSLQGGGTDTQYF
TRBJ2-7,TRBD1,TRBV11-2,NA,TGTGCCAGCAGCTTTGGGACAGGGACCTTGGGGGAGCAGTACTTC,CASSFGTGTLGEQYF
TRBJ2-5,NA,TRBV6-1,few,TGTGCCAGCGTCGCGGGGGCCCAGATGACCCAGTACTTC,CASVAGAQMTQYF
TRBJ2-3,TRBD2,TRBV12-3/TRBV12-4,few,TGTGCCAGCAGTTTGGGCCCAAGCGGGAGGGCCTCAGATACGCAGTATTTT,CASSLGPSGRASDTQYF
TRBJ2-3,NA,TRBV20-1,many,TGCAGTGCTAGAACTAGCTTCAGCACAGATACGCAGTATTTT,CSARTSFSTDTQYF
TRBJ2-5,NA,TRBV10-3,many,TGTGCCATCAGTGGCGGCAGGGCGCAAGAGACCCAGTACTTC,CAISGGRAQETQYF
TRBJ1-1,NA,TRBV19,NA,TGTGCCAGTATGGGGGGGAACACTGAAGCTTTCTTT,CASMGGNTEAFF
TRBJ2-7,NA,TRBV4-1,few,TGCGCCAGCAGCCAAGTTCTGGGGCAGGGTAGGAAGGACGAGCAGTACTTC,CASSQVLGQGRKDEQYF
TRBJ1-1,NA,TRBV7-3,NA,TGTGCCAGCAGCTTAAACCCAGGGAGAGGCACTGAAGCTTTCTTT,CASSLNPGRGTEAFF
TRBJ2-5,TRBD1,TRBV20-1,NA,TGCAGTGCTAGAGCTGCTGCTGGGACAGGGTATCAGGGTGCCCAGTACTTC,CSARAAAGTGYQGAQYF
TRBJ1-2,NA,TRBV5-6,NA,TGTGCCAGCAGCTTTTCTCTATCAGGGATGTATGGCTACACCTTC,CASSFSLSGMYGYTF
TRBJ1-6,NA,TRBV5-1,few,TGCGCCAGCAGCTTGACAGGGATAGATTCACCCCTCCACTTT,CASSLTGIDSPLHF
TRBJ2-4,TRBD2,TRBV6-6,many,TGTGCCAGCAGTTACTTCGGAGCGGGAGGGGAAAACATTCAGTACTTC,CASSYFGAGGENIQYF
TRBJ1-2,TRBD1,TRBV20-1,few,TGCAGTGCTAGGAGACAGGGGGCTTCTGGGGGCTACACCTTC,CSARRQGASGGYTF